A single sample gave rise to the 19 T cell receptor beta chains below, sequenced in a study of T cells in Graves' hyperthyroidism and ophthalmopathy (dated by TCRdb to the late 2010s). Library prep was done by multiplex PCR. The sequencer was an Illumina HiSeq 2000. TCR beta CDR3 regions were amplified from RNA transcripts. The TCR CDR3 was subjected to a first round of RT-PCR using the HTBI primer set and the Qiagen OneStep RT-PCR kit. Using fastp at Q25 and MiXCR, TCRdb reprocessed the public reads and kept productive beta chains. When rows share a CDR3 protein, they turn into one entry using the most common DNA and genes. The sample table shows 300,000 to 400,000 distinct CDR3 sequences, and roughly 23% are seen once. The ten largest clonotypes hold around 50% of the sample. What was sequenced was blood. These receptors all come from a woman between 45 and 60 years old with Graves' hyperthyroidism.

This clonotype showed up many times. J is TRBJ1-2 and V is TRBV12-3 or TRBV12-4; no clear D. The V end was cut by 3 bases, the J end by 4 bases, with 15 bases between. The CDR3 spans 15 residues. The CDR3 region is CASSFTTSWVYGYTF. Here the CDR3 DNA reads TGTGCCAGCAGTTTTACCACTTCTTGGGTCTATGGCTACACCTTC.

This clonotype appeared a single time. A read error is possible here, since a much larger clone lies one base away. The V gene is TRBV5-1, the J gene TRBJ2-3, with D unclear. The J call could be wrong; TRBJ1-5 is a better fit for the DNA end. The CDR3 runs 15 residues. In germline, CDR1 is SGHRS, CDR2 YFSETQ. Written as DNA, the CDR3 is TGCGCCAGCAGCCGAGGTCCGGTTAGCACAGATACGCAGCATTTT. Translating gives CASSRGPVSTDTQHF.

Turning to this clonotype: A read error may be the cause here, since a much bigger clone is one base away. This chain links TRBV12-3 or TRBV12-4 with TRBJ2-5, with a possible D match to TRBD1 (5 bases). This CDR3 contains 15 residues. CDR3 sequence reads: CAGSLARQLRETQYF. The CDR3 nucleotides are TGTGCCGGCAGTTTAGCCAGACAGCTACGGGAGACCCAGTACTTC.

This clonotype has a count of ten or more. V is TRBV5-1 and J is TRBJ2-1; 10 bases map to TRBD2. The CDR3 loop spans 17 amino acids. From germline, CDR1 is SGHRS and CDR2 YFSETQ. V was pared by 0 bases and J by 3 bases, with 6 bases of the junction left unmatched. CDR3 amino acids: CASSLGLAGRNYNEQFF. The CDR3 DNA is TGCGCCAGCAGCTTGGGACTAGCGGGTAGAAACTACAATGAGCAGTTCTTC.

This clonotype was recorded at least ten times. CDR3 sequence (DNA): TGTGCTAGTGCATCGGGACAGAACACTGAAGCTTTCTTT. It codes for CASASGQNTEAFF. The chain is built from TRBV12-5 and TRBJ1-1, with D tentatively TRBD1 (6 bases). Germline-derived CDR1 and CDR2 are LGHNT and FRNRAP. The CDR3 totals 13 residues. V was shortened by 7 bases and J by 1 base, with 10 bases between the two germline ends. Full variable domain (outside the CDR3, taken from reference TRBV12-5 and TRBJ1-1): DARVTQTPRHKVTEMGQEVTMRCQPILGHNTVFWYRQTMMQGLELLAYFRNRAPLDDSGMPKDRFSAEMPDATLATLKIQPSEPRDSAVYFCASASGQNTEAFFGQGTRLTVV.

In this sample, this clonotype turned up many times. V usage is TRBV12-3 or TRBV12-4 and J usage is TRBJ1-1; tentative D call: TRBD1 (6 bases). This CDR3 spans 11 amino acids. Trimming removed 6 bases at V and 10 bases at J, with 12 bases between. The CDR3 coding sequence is TGTGCCAGCAGCCGAGGGGGGTTAGCTTTCTTT. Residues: CASSRGGLAFF.

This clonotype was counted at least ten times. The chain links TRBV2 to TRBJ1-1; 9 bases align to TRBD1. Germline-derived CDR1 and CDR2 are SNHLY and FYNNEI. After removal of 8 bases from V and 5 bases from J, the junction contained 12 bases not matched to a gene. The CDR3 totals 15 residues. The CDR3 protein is CASVQGGTGRTEAFF. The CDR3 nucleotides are TGTGCCAGCGTACAGGGTGGGACAGGGAGGACTGAAGCTTTCTTT.

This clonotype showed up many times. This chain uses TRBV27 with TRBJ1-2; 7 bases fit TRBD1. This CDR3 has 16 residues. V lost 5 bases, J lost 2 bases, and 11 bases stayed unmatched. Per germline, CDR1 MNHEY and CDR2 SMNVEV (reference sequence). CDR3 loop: CASSPMPRGANYGYTF. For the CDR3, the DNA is TGTGCCAGCAGTCCAATGCCCAGGGGGGCCAACTATGGCTACACCTTC.

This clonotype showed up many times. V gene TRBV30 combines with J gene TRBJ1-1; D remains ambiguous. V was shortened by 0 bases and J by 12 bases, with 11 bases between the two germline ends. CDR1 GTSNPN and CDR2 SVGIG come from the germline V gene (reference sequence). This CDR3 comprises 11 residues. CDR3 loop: CAWSVNHGTFF. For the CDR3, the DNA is TGTGCCTGGAGTGTTAACCACGGGACTTTCTTT.

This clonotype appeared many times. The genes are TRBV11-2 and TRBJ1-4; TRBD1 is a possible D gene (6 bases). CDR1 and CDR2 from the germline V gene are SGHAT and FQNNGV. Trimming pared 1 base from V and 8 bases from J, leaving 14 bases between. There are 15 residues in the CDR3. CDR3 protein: CASSLGYRALEKLFF. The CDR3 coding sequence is TGTGCCAGCAGCTTAGGGTACAGGGCGCTCGAAAAACTGTTTTTT.

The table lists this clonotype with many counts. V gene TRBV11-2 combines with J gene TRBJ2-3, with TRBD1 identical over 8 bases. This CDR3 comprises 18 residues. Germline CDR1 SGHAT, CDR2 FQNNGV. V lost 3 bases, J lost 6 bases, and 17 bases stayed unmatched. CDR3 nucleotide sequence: TGTGCCAGCAGCTTTCGGTTCAGGGGCAGGGGGCAGGGGGATACGCAGTATTTT. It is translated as CASSFRFRGRGQGDTQYF.

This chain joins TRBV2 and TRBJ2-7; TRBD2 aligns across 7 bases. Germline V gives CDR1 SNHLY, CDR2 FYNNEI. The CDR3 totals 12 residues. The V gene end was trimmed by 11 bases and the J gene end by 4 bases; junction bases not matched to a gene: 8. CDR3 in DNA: TGTGCCGGGAGGGTCGGTCCGTACGAGCAGTACTTC. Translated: CAGRVGPYEQYF.

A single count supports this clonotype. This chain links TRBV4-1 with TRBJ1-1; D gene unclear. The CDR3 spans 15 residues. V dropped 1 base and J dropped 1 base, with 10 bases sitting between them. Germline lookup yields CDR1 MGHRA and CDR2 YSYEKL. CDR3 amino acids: CASSQVEVGNTEAFF. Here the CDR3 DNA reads TGCGCCAGCAGCCAAGTTGAGGTGGGGAACACTGAAGCTTTCTTT.

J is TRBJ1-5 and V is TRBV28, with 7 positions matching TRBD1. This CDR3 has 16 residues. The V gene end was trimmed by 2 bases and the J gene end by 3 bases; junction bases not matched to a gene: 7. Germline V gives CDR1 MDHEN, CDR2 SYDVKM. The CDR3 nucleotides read TGTGCCAGCAGTTTACGGCCAGGGGGGTACAATCAGCCCCAGCATTTT. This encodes CASSLRPGGYNQPQHF. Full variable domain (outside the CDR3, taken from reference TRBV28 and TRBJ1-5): DVKVTQSSRYLVKRTGEKVFLECVQDMDHENMFWYRQDPGLGLRLIYFSYDVKMKEKGDIPEGYSVSREKKERFSLILESASTNQTSMYLCASSLRPGGYNQPQHFGDGTRLSIL.

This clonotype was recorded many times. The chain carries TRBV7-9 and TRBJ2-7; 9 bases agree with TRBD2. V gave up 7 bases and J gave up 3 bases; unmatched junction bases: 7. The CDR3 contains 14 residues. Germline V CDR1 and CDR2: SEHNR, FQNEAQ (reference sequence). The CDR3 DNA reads TGTGCCAGCAACTCCTTTAGCGGGAGCTACGAGCAGTACTTC. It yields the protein CASNSFSGSYEQYF. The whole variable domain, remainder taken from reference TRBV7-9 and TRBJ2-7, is DTGVSQNPRHKITKRGQNVTFRCDPISEHNRLYWYRQTLGQGPEFLTYFQNEAQLEKSRLLSDRFSAERPKGSFSTLEIQRTEQGDSAMYLCASNSFSGSYEQYFGPGTRLTVT.

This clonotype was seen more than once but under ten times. The CDR3 DNA sequence: TGCGCCAGCAGCGTCCAGGGAGGCACCGGGGAGCTGTTTTTT. Its protein is CASSVQGGTGELFF. The V gene is TRBV5-1, the J gene TRBJ2-2; a possible D gene is TRBD2 (6 bases). Between the trimmed V and J ends, which lost 4 bases and 4 bases, there was a span of 11 bases. Germline V gene lookup returns CDR1 SGHRS and CDR2 YFSETQ. This CDR3 is built from 14 residues.

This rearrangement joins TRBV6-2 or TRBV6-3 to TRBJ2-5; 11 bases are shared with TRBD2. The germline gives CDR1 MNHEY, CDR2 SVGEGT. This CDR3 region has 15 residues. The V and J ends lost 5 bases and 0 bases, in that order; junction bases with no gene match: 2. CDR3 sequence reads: CASSGTSGYQETQYF. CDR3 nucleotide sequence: TGTGCCAGCAGTGGGACTAGCGGATACCAAGAGACCCAGTACTTC.

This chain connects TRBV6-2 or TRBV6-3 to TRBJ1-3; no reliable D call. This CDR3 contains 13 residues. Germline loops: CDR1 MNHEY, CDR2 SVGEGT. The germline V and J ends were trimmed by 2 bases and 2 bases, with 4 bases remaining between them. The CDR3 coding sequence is TGTGCCAGCAGTTACCCGACTGGAAACACCATATATTTT. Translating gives CASSYPTGNTIYF.

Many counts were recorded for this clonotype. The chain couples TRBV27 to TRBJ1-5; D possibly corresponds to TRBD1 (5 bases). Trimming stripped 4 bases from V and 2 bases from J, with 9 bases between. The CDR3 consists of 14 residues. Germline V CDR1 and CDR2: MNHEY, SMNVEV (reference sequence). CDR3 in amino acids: CASSYRDGNQPQHF. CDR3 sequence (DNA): TGTGCCAGCAGTTACCGGGACGGCAATCAGCCCCAGCATTTT.